What follows are 13 T cell receptor beta chains derived from one specimen sequenced in a study of T-cell reconstitution after alpha-beta-depleted transplantation in children (dated by TCRdb to about 2016). The intended sense of this specimen's treatment or condition label: allogeneic hematopoietic cell transplantation with graft depleted of TCRalphabeta T cells and CD19 B cells. Receptor libraries were prepared by PCR. Sequenced using an Illumina HiSeq 2500. TCR libraries were prepared with molecular barcoding, using unique molecular identifiers to normalize TCRbeta repertoire quantification. TCRdb applied fastp at Q25 and MiXCR to the public reads, then kept only in-frame beta chains. Records with the same CDR3 protein are collapsed into one entry carrying the most frequent genes and DNA. This sample has 550,000 to 600,000 distinct CDR3 sequences in its table, and 23% of those were observed once. About 14% of the sample is taken by the ten largest.

The input for sequencing was PBMCs, mostly from graft donor cells, taken 360 days after TCRalphabeta/CD19-depleted stem cell transplant. Source of these receptors: a boy under two years old who had a stem cell transplant for acute myeloid leukemia, so the T cells may come from the graft donor.

The V and J genes are TRBV5-4 and TRBJ2-5, with D perhaps matching TRBD2 (6 bases). The CDR3 loop spans 14 amino acids. V lost 2 bases to trimming and J lost 5 bases, with 13 bases between them. Germline-derived CDR1 and CDR2 are SGHNT and YYREEE (reference sequence). The CDR3 region has the DNA TGTGCCAGCAGCTTATTAGCGGTGGGGGAGACCCAGTACTTC. Translating gives CASSLLAVGETQYF.

This clonotype was seen once. This chain joins TRBV5-1 and TRBJ2-1; TRBD2 matches 14 bases. V was clipped by 5 bases and J by 7 bases; unmatched bases: 17. Germline CDR1 and CDR2: SGHRS and YFSETQ. The CDR3 loop spans 19 amino acids. CDR3 nucleotides: TGCGCCAGCAGTTCGGGACTAGCGGGGGCTCTCAGAGATGCAAATGAGCAGTTCTTC. It is translated as CASSSGLAGALRDANEQFF.

This clonotype was detected many times. The V gene is TRBV12-3 or TRBV12-4, the J gene TRBJ2-3; the D call may be TRBD1 or TRBD2 (5 bases each). This CDR3 is 14 amino acids long. Trimming shortened V by 1 base and J by 8 bases, and 13 bases separated the two germline ends. The CDR3 DNA reads as TGTGCCAGCAGTTTAGAGGGACCTGCAGCTACGCAGTATTTT. The encoded protein is CASSLEGPAATQYF.

In the case of this clonotype: A much larger clone is a single base away; this may be a read error. J is TRBJ1-5 and V is TRBV24-1, with a weak D call TRBD1 (5 bases). CDR1 and CDR2 (germline): KGHDR, SFDVKD. The CDR3 spans 14 residues. CDR3 sequence (DNA): TGTGCCACCAGTGACCGGGGGGTCGGGCAGCCCCGGCATTTT. Its protein is CATSDRGVGQPRHF.

This rearrangement joins TRBV12-3 or TRBV12-4 to TRBJ2-3; D might be TRBD2 (5 bases). This CDR3 is built from 16 residues. Trimming took 0 bases from V and 3 from J, leaving 13 bases between them. The CDR3 reads CASSLARAGRTDTQYF. Here the CDR3 DNA reads TGTGCCAGCAGTTTAGCACGGGCGGGTAGGACAGATACGCAGTATTTT.

The chain uses TRBV20-1 and TRBJ2-1; D perhaps matches TRBD2 (6 bases). Trimming pared 0 bases from V and 5 bases from J, leaving 20 bases between. This CDR3 contains 17 residues. Germline CDR1 reads DFQATT; CDR2 reads SNEGSKA (reference sequence). CDR3 DNA: TGCAGTGCTAGAGATTTGCTGGGCCGCGGGGCCCACAATGAGCAGTTCTTC. It specifies CSARDLLGRGAHNEQFF.

The chain carries TRBV21-1 and TRBJ1-1. TRBV21-1 constitutes a pseudogene. The CDR3 covers 14 residues. The chain's CDR3 is CASRHCGMNTEAFF. The CDR3 coding sequence is TGTGCCAGCAGACACTGCGGCATGAACACTGAAGCTTTCTTT.

This clonotype has only a few counts. The rearrangement joins TRBV28 to TRBJ2-1; 8 positions match TRBD1. The CDR3 loop spans 18 amino acids. The J segment lost 0 bases and the V segment lost 3 bases, leaving 10 bases of the junction unmatched. CDR1 and CDR2 (germline): MDHEN, SYDVKM. CDR3 DNA: TGTGCCAGCAGTTTGTCCCCGGGGACAGGATACTCCTACAATGAGCAGTTCTTC. Translated, it gives CASSLSPGTGYSYNEQFF.

The chain recombines TRBV2 with TRBJ2-5; 14 bases map to TRBD2. The CDR3 is 16 residues long. V was clipped by 10 bases and J by 5 bases; unmatched bases: 12. Germline values: CDR1 SNHLY, CDR2 FYNNEI. CDR3 in amino acids: CATDRLAGGRKETQYF. Here the CDR3 DNA reads TGTGCCACAGACCGACTAGCGGGGGGGCGGAAGGAGACCCAGTACTTC. Full variable domain (outside the CDR3, taken from reference TRBV2 and TRBJ2-5): EPEVTQTPSHQVTQMGQEVILRCVPISNHLYFYWYRQILGQKVEFLVSFYNNEISEKSEIFDDQFSVERPDGSNFTLKIRSTKLEDSAMYFCATDRLAGGRKETQYFGPGTRLLVL.

With regard to this clonotype: Relative to the germline gene, one junction end is altered; a read error may explain this. This chain joins TRBV4-3 and TRBJ2-2; D is undetermined. This CDR3 has 16 residues. Germline V gene data show CDR1 as LGHNA and CDR2 as YSLEER. CDR3: CASSQVRSTNTEELFF. CDR3 bases: TGCGCCAGCAGCCAAGTCCGTTCTACGAACACCGAGGAGCTGTTTTTT.

This clonotype was counted at least ten times. The rearrangement joins TRBV12-3 or TRBV12-4 to TRBJ2-2; 8 nucleotides match TRBD2. Trimming at V came to 10 bases and at J to 5 bases, leaving 15 bases not matched to a gene. The CDR3 extends over 16 amino acids. The CDR3 sequence: CATPNKREPETGELFF. The CDR3 nucleotides are TGTGCCACCCCTAATAAGCGGGAGCCTGAAACCGGGGAGCTGTTTTTT.

This clonotype was observed a handful of times. The chain joins TRBV12-3 or TRBV12-4 to TRBJ2-5, with TRBD2 matching 11 bases. The CDR3 consists of 16 residues. The junction had 11 bases not matched to a gene; V was cut back by 6 bases and J by 5 bases. In DNA, the CDR3 is TGTGCCAGCAGCTATTCCTTAGCGGGGGGGCGGGAGACCCAGTACTTC. It translates to CASSYSLAGGRETQYF.

This clonotype showed up many times. V usage is TRBV6-6 and J usage is TRBJ2-3; no firm D call. This CDR3 spans 12 amino acids. Per the germline V gene, CDR1 is MNHNY and CDR2 is SVGAGI (reference sequence). The V gene lost 5 bases and the J gene lost 4 bases, with 7 bases spanning the gap. As DNA, the CDR3 is TGTGCCAGCAGTACGACTGCAGATACGCAGTATTTT. Translating it yields CASSTTADTQYF.